This TCR beta chain was documented in a study of T cells expressing NK-cell markers. Study conclusions and caveats: Each of roughly six donors carried dominant NKG2C+ clonotypes accounting for roughly 1.0-7.0% of CD8+ T cells.

As to this clonotype: Its antigen is unknown.

The CDR3 runs to 17 residues. Making the TCR beta cDNA relied on 5'RACE template switching with UMIs. Each CDR3 protein gets one entry in TCRdb, which reprocessed the 5' RACE reads and gives no DNA. Across roughly 160,000 distinct CDR3 sequences, the top ten clones capture 20% to 25% of the sample. This chain connects TRBV12-3 or TRBV12-4 to TRBJ2-5. The receptor was isolated from a man between 18 and 69 years old in good health. Sequencing was done on a sample of blood T cells: a sorted CD56 or NKG2C T cell subset, CD4+ or CD8+ T cells, or bulk PBMC T cells (not recorded which). The CDR3 sequence is CASSSFWVGRDQETQYF.